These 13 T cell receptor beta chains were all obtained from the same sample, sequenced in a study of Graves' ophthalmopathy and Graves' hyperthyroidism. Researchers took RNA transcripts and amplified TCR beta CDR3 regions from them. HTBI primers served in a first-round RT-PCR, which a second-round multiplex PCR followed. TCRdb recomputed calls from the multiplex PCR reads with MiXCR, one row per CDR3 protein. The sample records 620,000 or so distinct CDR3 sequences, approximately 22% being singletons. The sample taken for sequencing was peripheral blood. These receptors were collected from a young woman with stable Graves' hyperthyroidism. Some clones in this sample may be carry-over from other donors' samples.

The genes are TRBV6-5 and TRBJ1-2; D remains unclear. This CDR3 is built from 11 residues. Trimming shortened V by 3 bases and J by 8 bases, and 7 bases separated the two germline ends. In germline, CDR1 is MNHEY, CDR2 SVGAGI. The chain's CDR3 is CASSYPGGYTF. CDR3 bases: TGTGCCAGCAGTTATCCTGGGGGCTACACCTTC.

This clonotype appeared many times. In DNA form, the CDR3 reads TGTGCCAGCAGCTTTCGGCAGGACAGGGACGACGAGCAGTACTTC. Amino acids: CASSFRQDRDDEQYF. The chain uses TRBV7-9 and TRBJ2-7; TRBD1 matches at 8 bases. The length of the CDR3 is 15 residues. Germline lookup yields CDR1 SEHNR and CDR2 FQNEAQ (reference sequence). With V trimmed by 3 bases and J by 5 bases, 9 bases remained unmatched.

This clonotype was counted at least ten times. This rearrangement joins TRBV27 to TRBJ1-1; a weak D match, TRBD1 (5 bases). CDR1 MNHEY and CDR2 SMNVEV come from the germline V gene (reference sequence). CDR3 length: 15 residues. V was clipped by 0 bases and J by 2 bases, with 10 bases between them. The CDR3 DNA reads TGTGCCAGCAGTTTATCCCCAGGGACCAACACTGAAGCTTTCTTT. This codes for CASSLSPGTNTEAFF.

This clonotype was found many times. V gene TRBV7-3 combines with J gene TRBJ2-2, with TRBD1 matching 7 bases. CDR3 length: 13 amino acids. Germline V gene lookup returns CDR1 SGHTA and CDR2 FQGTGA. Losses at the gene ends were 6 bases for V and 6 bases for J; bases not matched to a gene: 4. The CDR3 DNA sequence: TGTGCCAGCAGACCAACAGGGGCCGGGGAGCTGTTTTTT. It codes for CASRPTGAGELFF.

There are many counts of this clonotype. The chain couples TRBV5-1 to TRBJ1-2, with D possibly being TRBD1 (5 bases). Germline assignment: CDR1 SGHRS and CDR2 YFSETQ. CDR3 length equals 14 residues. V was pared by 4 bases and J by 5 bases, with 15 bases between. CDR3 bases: TGCGCCAGCAGCGCCTCCTCCGGGACGTATGGCTACACCTTC. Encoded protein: CASSASSGTYGYTF.

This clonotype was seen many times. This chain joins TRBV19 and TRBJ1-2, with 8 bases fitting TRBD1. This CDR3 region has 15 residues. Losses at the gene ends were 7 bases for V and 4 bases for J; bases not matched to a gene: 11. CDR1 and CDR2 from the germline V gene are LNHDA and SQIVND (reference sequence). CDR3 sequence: CASINPGQGPYGYTF. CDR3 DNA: TGTGCCAGTATCAACCCCGGACAGGGACCCTATGGCTACACCTTC.

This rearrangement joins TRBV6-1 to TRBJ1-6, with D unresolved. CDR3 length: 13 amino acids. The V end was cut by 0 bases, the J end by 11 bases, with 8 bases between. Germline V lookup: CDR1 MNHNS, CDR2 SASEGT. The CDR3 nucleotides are TGTGCCAGCAGTGAAGCGCACGAGCCACCCCTCCACTTT. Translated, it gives CASSEAHEPPLHF.

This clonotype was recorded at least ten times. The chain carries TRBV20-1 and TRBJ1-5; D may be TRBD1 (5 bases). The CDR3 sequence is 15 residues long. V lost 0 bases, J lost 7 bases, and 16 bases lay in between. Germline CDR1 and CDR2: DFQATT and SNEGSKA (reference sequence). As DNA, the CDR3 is TGCAGTGCTAGAGATTTCGGGCAGGGAATCCAGCCCCAGCATTTT. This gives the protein CSARDFGQGIQPQHF.

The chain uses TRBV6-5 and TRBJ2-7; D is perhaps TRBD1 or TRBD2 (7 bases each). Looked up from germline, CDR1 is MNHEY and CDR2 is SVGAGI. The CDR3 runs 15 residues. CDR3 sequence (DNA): TGTACCAACAGTTACACACAGACAGGGACTACGATGCAGTACTTC. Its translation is CTNSYTQTGTTMQYF.

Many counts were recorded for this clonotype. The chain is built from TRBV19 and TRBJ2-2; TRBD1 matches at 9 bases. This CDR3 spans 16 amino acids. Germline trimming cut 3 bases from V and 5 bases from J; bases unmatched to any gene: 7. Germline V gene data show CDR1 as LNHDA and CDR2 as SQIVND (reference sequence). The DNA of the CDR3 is TGTGCCAGTAGTATTTTGGTGACAGGGGGAACCGGGGAGCTGTTTTTT. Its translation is CASSILVTGGTGELFF.

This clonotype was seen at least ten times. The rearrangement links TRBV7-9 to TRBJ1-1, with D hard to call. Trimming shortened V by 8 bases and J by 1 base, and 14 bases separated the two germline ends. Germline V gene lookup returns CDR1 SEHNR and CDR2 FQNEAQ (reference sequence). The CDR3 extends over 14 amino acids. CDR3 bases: TGTGCCAGCTTAGGGTTCAGGACGAACACTGAAGCTTTCTTT. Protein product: CASLGFRTNTEAFF.

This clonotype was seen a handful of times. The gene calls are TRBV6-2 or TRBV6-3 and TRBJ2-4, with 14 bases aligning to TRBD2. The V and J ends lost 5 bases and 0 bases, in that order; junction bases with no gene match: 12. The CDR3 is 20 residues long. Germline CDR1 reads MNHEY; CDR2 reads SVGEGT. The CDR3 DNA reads TGTGCCAGCAGTCAGACGCCCGGGACTAGCGGGGGACTAGCCAAAAACATTCAGTACTTC. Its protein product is CASSQTPGTSGGLAKNIQYF.

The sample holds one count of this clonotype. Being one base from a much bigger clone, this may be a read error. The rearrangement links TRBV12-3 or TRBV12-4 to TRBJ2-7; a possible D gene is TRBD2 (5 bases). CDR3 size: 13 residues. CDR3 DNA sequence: TGTGCCATCAGTCCCGGACTTAAATACGAGCAGTACTTC. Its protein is CAISPGLKYEQYF.